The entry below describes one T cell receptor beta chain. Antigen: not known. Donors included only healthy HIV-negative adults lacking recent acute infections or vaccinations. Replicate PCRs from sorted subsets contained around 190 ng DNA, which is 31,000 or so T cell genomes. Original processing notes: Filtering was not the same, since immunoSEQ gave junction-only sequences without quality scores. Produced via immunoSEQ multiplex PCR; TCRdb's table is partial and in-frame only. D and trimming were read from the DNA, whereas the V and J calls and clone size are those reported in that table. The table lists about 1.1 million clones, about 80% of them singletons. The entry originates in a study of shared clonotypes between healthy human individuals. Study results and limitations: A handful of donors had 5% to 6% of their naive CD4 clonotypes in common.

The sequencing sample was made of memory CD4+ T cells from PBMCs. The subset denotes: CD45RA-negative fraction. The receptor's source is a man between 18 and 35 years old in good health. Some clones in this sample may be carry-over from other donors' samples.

Here the CDR3 reads CASSLRQAGGGEQFF. DNA for the CDR3: TGCGCCAGCAGCTTGAGACAGGCTGGCGGGGGTGAGCAGTTCTTC. This chain connects TRBV5-1 to TRBJ2-1; tentatively, D is TRBD2 (7 bases). Per the germline V gene, CDR1 is SGHRS and CDR2 is YFSETQ. CDR3 size: 15 residues. The V end lost 1 base, the J end lost 9 bases, and 17 bases lay between the germline ends.